This T cell receptor (beta chain) was identified in a study of blood T cell repertoires in COVID-19. Overall study: T cells, B-cell-depleted T cells, or PBMCs supplied cDNA or gDNA.

The table came from immunoSEQ multiplex PCR; TCRdb's copy has only in-frame clones and leaves some out. The sample yields 200,000 to 250,000 clones, more than 65% seen once. V was pared by 5 bases and J by 0 bases, with 11 bases between. The germline CDR1 and CDR2 sequences are MNHEY and SVGAGI. This CDR3 has 15 residues. This clonotype was sampled from a woman in her sixties or seventies with acute or convalescent COVID-19. V is TRBV6-5 and J is TRBJ1-5; tentative D call: TRBD1 (6 bases). Sample: peripheral blood. Here the CDR3 reads CASSPTGYSNQPQHF. Here the CDR3 DNA reads TGTGCCAGCAGTCCCACAGGGTATAGCAATCAGCCCCAGCATTTT.